This T cell receptor beta chain was recorded in a study of response to subunit inactivated influenza vaccine. General observations from the study: Each seasonal flu vaccination may recruit only limited new T cells, authors suggested.

Concerning this clonotype: Its target is unknown.

TCRdb re-called the RT-PCR reads with MiXCR, one entry per CDR3 protein. The table lists 600,000 to 850,000 distinct CDR3 sequences, around 15% of them singletons, with approximately 7.6% in the top ten. The sequences come from PBMCs from blood, collected 14 to 15 days before vaccination. The TCR was taken from a man aged 50 to 60 who received an inactivated influenza vaccine.

The CDR3 nucleotides are TGTGCCACCAGTGATCGACAGGGCATGGGGGAGACCCAGTACTTC. It yields the protein CATSDRQGMGETQYF. The chain couples TRBV24-1 to TRBJ2-5; 7 nucleotides line up with TRBD1. Trimming at V came to 3 bases and at J to 5 bases, leaving 8 bases not matched to a gene. Germline-derived CDR1 and CDR2 are KGHDR and SFDVKD. This CDR3 has 15 residues.